This T cell receptor beta chain was recovered during a study of T-cell reconstitution after alpha-beta-depleted transplantation in children. Trimming took 6 bases from V and 3 from J, leaving 15 bases between them. This CDR3 is 14 amino acids long. CDR1 is ENHRY and CDR2 is SYGVKD in the germline V gene. This sample's TCRbeta library carried unique molecular identifier barcodes. Each CDR3 protein is one row after TCRdb ran MiXCR on the PCR reads. The sample lists around 60,000 distinct CDR3 sequences; approximately 43% were seen once. The chain carries TRBV10-3 and TRBJ2-7; no clear D gene. This TCR derives from a male patient aged 5 to 17 who had a stem cell transplant for acute lymphoblastic leukemia, so the T cells may come from the graft donor. The specimen was PBMCs, mostly from graft donor cells, collected 360 days after TCRalphabeta/CD19-depleted stem cell transplant. Here the CDR3 reads CAISSRTEFYEQYF. The CDR3 DNA sequence: TGTGCCATCAGCTCCCGGACGGAGTTCTACGAGCAGTACTTC.